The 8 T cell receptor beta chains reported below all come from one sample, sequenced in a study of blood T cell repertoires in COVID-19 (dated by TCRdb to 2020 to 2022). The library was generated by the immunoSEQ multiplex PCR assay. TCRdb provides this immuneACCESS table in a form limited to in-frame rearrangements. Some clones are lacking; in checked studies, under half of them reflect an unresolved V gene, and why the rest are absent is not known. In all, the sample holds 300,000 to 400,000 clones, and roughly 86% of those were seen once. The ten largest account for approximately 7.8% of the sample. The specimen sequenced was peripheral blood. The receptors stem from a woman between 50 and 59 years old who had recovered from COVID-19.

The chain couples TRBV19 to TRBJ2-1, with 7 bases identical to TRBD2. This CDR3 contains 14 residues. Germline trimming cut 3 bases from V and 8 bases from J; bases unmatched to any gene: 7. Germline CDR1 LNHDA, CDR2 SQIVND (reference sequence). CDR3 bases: TGTGCCAGTAGTATGGGGCGGGAGCTCCATGAGCAGTTCTTC. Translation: CASSMGRELHEQFF. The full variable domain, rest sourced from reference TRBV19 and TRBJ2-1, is DGGITQSPKYLFRKEGQNVTLSCEQNLNHDAMYWYRQDPGQGLRLIYYSQIVNDFQKGDIAEGYSVSREKKESFPLTVTSAQKNPTAFYLCASSMGRELHEQFFGPGTRLTVL.

This CDR3 is CASSGNRGRFYGYTF. The CDR3 DNA reads TGTGCCAGCAGTGGAAACAGGGGGCGCTTTTATGGCTACACCTTC. This sequence joins TRBV2 and TRBJ1-2; 9 bases agree with TRBD1. CDR3 length: 15 amino acids. The junction had 8 bases not matched to a gene; V was cut back by 4 bases and J by 5 bases. Looked up from germline, CDR1 is SNHLY and CDR2 is FYNNEI.

In DNA form, the CDR3 reads TGTGCCAGTAGCGGAAATGAGCAGTTCTTC. Its protein product is CASSGNEQFF. The V and J genes are TRBV6-5 and TRBJ2-1; tentative D call: TRBD2 (6 bases). The CDR3 contains 10 residues. Per the germline V gene, CDR1 is MNHEY and CDR2 is SVGAGI. Trimming took off 9 bases at V and 7 bases at J, with 7 bases between the two ends.

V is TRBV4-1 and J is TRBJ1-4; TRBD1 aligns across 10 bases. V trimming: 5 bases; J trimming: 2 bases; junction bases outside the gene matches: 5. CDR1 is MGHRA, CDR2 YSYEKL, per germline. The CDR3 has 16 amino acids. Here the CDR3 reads CASSVRDRGTNEKLFF. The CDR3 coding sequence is TGCGCCAGCAGCGTCCGGGACAGGGGTACTAATGAAAAACTGTTTTTT.

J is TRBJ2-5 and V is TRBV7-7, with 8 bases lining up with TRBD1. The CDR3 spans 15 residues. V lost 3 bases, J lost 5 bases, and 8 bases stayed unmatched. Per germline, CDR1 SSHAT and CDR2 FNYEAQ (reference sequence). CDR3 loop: CASSLLGQGLETQYF. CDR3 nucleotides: TGTGCCAGCAGCTTGCTTGGACAGGGTCTTGAGACCCAGTACTTC.

The CDR3 spells CASSTLNQPQHF. The CDR3, as DNA: TGTGCCAGCAGTACTCTCAATCAGCCCCAGCATTTT. V and J are TRBV6-2 or TRBV6-3 and TRBJ1-5; D gene ambiguous. Trimming left V 5 bases short and J 3 bases short, with 5 bases between. Germline V gene lookup returns CDR1 MNHEY and CDR2 SVGEGT. This CDR3 contains 12 residues.

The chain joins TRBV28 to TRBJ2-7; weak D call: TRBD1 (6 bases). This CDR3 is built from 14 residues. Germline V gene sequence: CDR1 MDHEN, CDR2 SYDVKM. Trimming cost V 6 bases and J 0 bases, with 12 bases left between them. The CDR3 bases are TGTGCCAGCAGCCTAGGGACACACTCCTACGAGCAGTACTTC. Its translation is CASSLGTHSYEQYF.

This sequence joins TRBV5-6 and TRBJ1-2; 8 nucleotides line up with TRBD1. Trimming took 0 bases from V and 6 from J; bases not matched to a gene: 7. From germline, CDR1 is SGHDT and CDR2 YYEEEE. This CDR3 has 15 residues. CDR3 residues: CASSLVDRVVNGYTF. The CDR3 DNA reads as TGTGCCAGCAGCTTGGTGGACAGGGTAGTAAATGGCTACACCTTC.